What follows are 32 T cell receptor beta chains derived from one specimen sequenced in a study of T cells in Graves' hyperthyroidism and ophthalmopathy. The TCR beta CDR3 regions underwent amplification using RNA transcripts as the source. Carried out on the TCR CDR3, a first-round RT-PCR used the HTBI primer set. One entry per CDR3 protein, called by TCRdb with MiXCR from the multiplex PCR reads. Counted here are 750,000 to 950,000 distinct CDR3 sequences, 38% occurring once; the ten biggest clones make up around 10%. Sequenced sample: blood. These receptors were taken from a man younger than 35 with Graves' hyperthyroidism.

This clonotype was observed many times. CDR3 nucleotides: TGTGCCACCAGCCCCCGCCATGGAGACGAGCAGTACTTC. Its protein is CATSPRHGDEQYF. This sequence joins TRBV15 and TRBJ2-7; no reliable D call. Germline V gives CDR1 LNHNV, CDR2 YYDKDF (reference sequence). Trimming removed 5 bases from V and 5 bases from J, with 13 bases in between. The length of the CDR3 is 13 residues. Together with reference TRBV15 and TRBJ2-7, the CDR3 gives the full variable domain: DAMVIQNPRYQVTQFGKPVTLSCSQTLNHNVMYWYQQKSSQAPKLLFHYYDKDFNNEADTPDNFQSRRPNTSFCFLDIRSPGLGDTAMYLCATSPRHGDEQYFGPGTRLTVT.

The V gene is TRBV6-2 or TRBV6-3, the J gene TRBJ2-2; 8 nucleotides agree with TRBD2. The germline CDR1 and CDR2 sequences are MNHEY and SVGEGT. The CDR3 runs to 17 residues. The trim removed 5 bases at V and 1 base at J, leaving 9 bases unmatched. The CDR3 region is CASSPHRTSRNTGELFF. For the CDR3, the DNA is TGTGCCAGCAGTCCCCACCGGACTAGCAGGAACACCGGGGAGCTGTTTTTT.

Many counts were recorded for this clonotype. The rearrangement uses TRBV7-2 and TRBJ2-7, with a tentative D call TRBD1 (6 bases). Germline CDR1 SGHTA, CDR2 FQGNSA. V lost 1 base and J lost 2, with 12 bases in between. This CDR3 contains 15 residues. CDR3 sequence: CASSLGGTPTYEQYF. Written as DNA, the CDR3 is TGTGCCAGCAGCTTAGGAGGGACACCTACCTACGAGCAGTACTTC.

This chain connects TRBV20-1 to TRBJ2-3; 11 bases fit TRBD2. With 6 bases clipped from V and 5 bases from J, the junction kept 4 bases outside the gene matches. The germline V gene has CDR1 DFQATT and CDR2 SNEGSKA (reference sequence). This CDR3 is built from 13 residues. Here the CDR3 DNA reads TGCAGTGCCAGACTAGCGGGACGAGATACGCAGTATTTT. Translation gives CSARLAGRDTQYF.

This clonotype was counted only a few times. At one boundary the junction diverges from the germline segment, which might be a read error. This rearrangement joins TRBV4-1 to TRBJ2-7, with TRBD1 as a possible D gene (7 bases). The CDR3 length is 14 residues. From germline, CDR1 is MGHRA and CDR2 YSYEKL. The CDR3 loop reads CASSQAQGRYEQYF. In nucleotides, the CDR3 is TGTGCCAGCAGCCAAGCACAGGGGAGGTACGAGCAGTACTTC.

This clonotype was seen at least ten times. The V call is TRBV13, the J call TRBJ2-7, with a tentative D call TRBD1 (6 bases). Trimming pared 3 bases from V and 5 bases from J, leaving 17 bases between. CDR1 is PRHDT, CDR2 FYEKMQ, per germline (reference sequence). The CDR3 has 15 residues. The CDR3 nucleotides are TGTGCCAGCAGCTTGAGGGGCAGGGGAATCCACGAGCAGTACTTC. This codes for CASSLRGRGIHEQYF.

The chain employs TRBV13 and TRBJ1-1; D is unresolved. Germline CDR1 and CDR2: PRHDT and FYEKMQ (reference sequence). The CDR3 consists of 12 residues. Trimming left V 5 bases short and J 7 bases short, with 11 bases between. This CDR3 reads CASSTPMSEAFF. The DNA of the CDR3 is TGTGCCAGCAGCACCCCTATGAGTGAAGCTTTCTTT.

This clonotype was observed at least ten times. The chain employs TRBV2 and TRBJ2-5; TRBD1 is a possible D gene (5 bases). The CDR3 contains 12 residues. CDR1 is SNHLY, CDR2 FYNNEI, per germline. The ends were cut back, 7 bases at V and 2 bases at J, with 8 bases in the middle. CDR3 coding DNA: TGTGCCAGCAAGGGGAAGCAAGAGACCCAGTACTTC. Its protein product is CASKGKQETQYF.

The rearrangement links TRBV6-5 to TRBJ2-7; either TRBD1 or TRBD2 may fit D (5 bases each). The CDR3 length is 15 residues. Germline-derived CDR1 and CDR2 are MNHEY and SVGAGI. V was cut by 2 bases and J by 2 bases, with 13 bases left in between. CDR3 bases: TGTGCCAGCAGTTACATCCCGGGGCAGGCCTACGAGCAGTACTTC. Protein: CASSYIPGQAYEQYF.

For this clonotype: At one of its ends the junction is not consistent with the germline gene, which may arise from a read error. This chain connects TRBV10-3 to TRBJ2-7, with a tentative D call TRBD2 (5 bases). CDR1 is ENHRY, CDR2 SYGVKD, per germline. The CDR3 runs to 12 residues. As DNA, the CDR3 is TGTGCCATCAGTGAGTCGACCGGGGAGCTGTACTTC. Protein: CAISESTGELYF.

This clonotype was counted only a few times. The chain couples TRBV14 to TRBJ2-3, with D possibly matching TRBD1 (5 bases). CDR3 length: 14 amino acids. V gave up 2 bases and J gave up 2 bases, with 8 bases separating them. The germline V gene has CDR1 SGHDN and CDR2 FVKESK. The CDR3 sequence: CASSQMGLTDTQYF. The DNA for the CDR3 is TGTGCCAGCAGCCAAATGGGGCTCACAGATACGCAGTATTTT.

CDR3 DNA sequence: TGTGCCACCCAATCACCCCTCCACTTT. This codes for CATQSPLHF. The chain employs TRBV10-3 and TRBJ1-6; D is uncertain. CDR1 is ENHRY and CDR2 is SYGVKD in the germline V gene. The CDR3 sequence is 9 residues long. Trimming removed 10 bases from V and 10 bases from J, with 5 bases in between.

V usage is TRBV9 and J usage is TRBJ1-2; TRBD1 matches 9 bases. The CDR3 loop spans 15 amino acids. Germline V CDR1 and CDR2: SGDLS, YYNGEE. With 2 bases clipped from V and 0 bases from J, the junction kept 2 bases outside the gene matches. The CDR3, as DNA: TGTGCCAGCAGCGTCGGGACAGGGTCTAACTATGGCTACACCTTC. This codes for CASSVGTGSNYGYTF.

The DNA for the CDR3 is TGCGCCAGCAGCTCGGACATAGCTAACTATGGCTACACCTTC. It specifies CASSSDIANYGYTF. The chain couples TRBV5-1 to TRBJ1-2; TRBD1 is a possible D gene (5 bases). The CDR3 is 14 amino acids. From germline, CDR1 is SGHRS and CDR2 YFSETQ. V dropped 3 bases and J dropped 0 bases, with 9 bases sitting between them.

This clonotype was seen at least ten times. The gene calls are TRBV29-1 and TRBJ2-5; 11 bases fit TRBD1. There are 16 residues in the CDR3. V lost 0 bases to trimming and J lost 5 bases; unmatched junction nucleotides: 8. Germline CDR1 and CDR2: SQVTM and ANQGSEA. The CDR3 coding sequence is TGCAGCGTTGAAGATCGGGACAGGGGGTACCGGGAGACCCAGTACTTC. Amino acids: CSVEDRDRGYRETQYF.

Ten or more counts support this clonotype. The gene calls are TRBV29-1 and TRBJ2-2; weak D call: TRBD1 (5 bases). Germline V CDR1 and CDR2: SQVTM, ANQGSEA. Trimming removed 1 base at V and 2 bases at J, with 11 bases between. The CDR3 sequence is 15 residues long. The CDR3 sequence: CSVEAKTANTGELFF. The CDR3 DNA is TGCAGCGTTGAAGCCAAGACAGCTAACACCGGGGAGCTGTTTTTT.

This rearrangement joins TRBV10-2 to TRBJ1-2, with unresolved D. The germline V and J ends were trimmed by 6 bases and 2 bases, with 13 bases remaining between them. The CDR3 totals 14 residues. The germline V gene encodes CDR1 WSHSY and CDR2 SAAADI. The CDR3 spells CASRETTKNYGYTF. CDR3 DNA sequence: TGCGCCAGCAGAGAAACAACTAAGAACTATGGCTACACCTTC.

This clonotype has a count of ten or more. The genes are TRBV7-9 and TRBJ1-3; the D gene is possibly TRBD1 (5 bases). Germline V gene lookup returns CDR1 SEHNR and CDR2 FQNEAQ (reference sequence). The CDR3 covers 15 residues. V dropped 4 bases and J dropped 0 bases, with 10 bases sitting between them. CDR3 protein: CASSSSDTSGNTIYF. Written as DNA, the CDR3 is TGTGCCAGCAGCTCATCGGACACCTCTGGAAACACCATATATTTT.

On this clonotype itself: Possible read error: a much larger clone is one base away. CDR3 protein: CASSPSLHEQYF. DNA for the CDR3: TGTGCCAGCAGTCCCTCCCTCCACGAGCAGTACTTC. V is TRBV14 and J is TRBJ2-7, with unresolved D. The ends were cut back, 6 bases at V and 5 bases at J, with 11 bases in the middle. Looked up from germline, CDR1 is SGHDN and CDR2 is FVKESK. The CDR3 has 12 amino acids. Full variable domain (outside the CDR3, taken from reference TRBV14 and TRBJ2-7): EAGVTQFPSHSVIEKGQTVTLRCDPISGHDNLYWYRRVMGKEIKFLLHFVKESKQDESGMPNNRFLAERTGGTYSTLKVQPAELEDSGVYFCASSPSLHEQYFGPGTRLTVT.

The gene calls are TRBV4-1 and TRBJ1-5; D remains unclear. V lost 3 bases and J lost 7, with 10 bases in between. CDR3 length: 13 amino acids. The germline gives CDR1 MGHRA, CDR2 YSYEKL. In DNA form, the CDR3 reads TGCGCCAGCAGCCACGACCCGGGCCAGCCCCAGCATTTT. Translating it yields CASSHDPGQPQHF.

The chain carries TRBV2 and TRBJ1-2; 7 nucleotides agree with TRBD1. Losses at the gene ends were 2 bases for V and 4 bases for J; bases not matched to a gene: 4. CDR3 size: 14 residues. Germline CDR1 and CDR2: SNHLY and FYNNEI. The CDR3 loop is CASSEQGQRYGYTF. The CDR3 region has the DNA TGTGCCAGCAGTGAACAGGGACAGCGCTATGGCTACACCTTC.

This clonotype was detected ten times or more. The chain carries TRBV9 and TRBJ1-1; no clear D gene. Germline CDR1 SGDLS, CDR2 YYNGEE. V was pared by 4 bases and J by 5 bases, with 15 bases between. This CDR3 has 14 amino acids. CDR3: CASSPTAGGTEAFF. DNA of the CDR3: TGTGCCAGCAGCCCGACGGCGGGAGGGACTGAAGCTTTCTTT.

This clonotype was found many times. V is TRBV7-9 and J is TRBJ1-6; D gene uncertain. The CDR3 has 13 residues. Trimming took off 1 base at V and 11 bases at J, with 9 bases between the two ends. Per germline, CDR1 SEHNR and CDR2 FQNEAQ (reference sequence). CDR3 amino acids: CASSLEGSPPLHF. The DNA for the CDR3 is TGTGCCAGCAGCTTAGAGGGAAGTCCACCCCTCCACTTT.

The genes are TRBV29-1 and TRBJ2-7; 7 positions match TRBD1. V shed 6 bases and J 2 bases; nucleotides not matched to a gene: 7. The CDR3 is 13 amino acids. The germline V gene encodes CDR1 SQVTM and CDR2 ANQGSEA. CDR3 protein: CSVRQGRTYEQYF. The CDR3, as DNA: TGCAGCGTACGACAGGGAAGGACCTACGAGCAGTACTTC.

A word on this clonotype: A much larger clone lies one base from this, so it may be a read error. The V call is TRBV7-2, the J call TRBJ1-1; possible D gene TRBD1, 5 bases. This CDR3 has 14 residues. Germline values: CDR1 SGHTA, CDR2 FQGNSA. In nucleotides, the CDR3 is TGTGCCCGCAGCCCTGGACATACGAACACTGAAGCTTTCTTT. Its translation: CARSPGHTNTEAFF.

A word on this clonotype: The junction and the germline gene differ at one end; a read error may be behind it. This chain connects TRBV29-1 to TRBJ2-2; 8 nucleotides line up with TRBD2. Germline V gene lookup returns CDR1 SQVTM and CDR2 ANQGSEA. The CDR3 loop spans 14 amino acids. Written as DNA, the CDR3 is TGCAGCGTTGAGGGCGGGAGGAACACCGGGGAGCTGTCTTGG. Translation: CSVEGGRNTGELSW.

The gene calls are TRBV5-1 and TRBJ1-1, with 10 bases that match TRBD1. The CDR3 length is 16 residues. CDR1 and CDR2 from the germline V gene are SGHRS and YFSETQ. Unmatched junction bases numbered 10, after V lost 3 bases and J lost 5 bases. The CDR3 sequence: CASSWRDRGISTEAFF. The DNA for the CDR3 is TGCGCCAGCAGCTGGAGGGACAGGGGAATTTCAACTGAAGCTTTCTTT. The full variable domain, rest sourced from reference TRBV5-1 and TRBJ1-1, is KAGVTQTPRYLIKTRGQQVTLSCSPISGHRSVSWYQQTPGQGLQFLFEYFSETQRNKGNFPGRFSGRQFSNSRSEMNVSTLELGDSALYLCASSWRDRGISTEAFFGQGTRLTVV.

The chain employs TRBV29-1 and TRBJ2-1, with TRBD2 identical over 9 bases. CDR1 is SQVTM, CDR2 ANQGSEA, per germline. The length of the CDR3 is 15 residues. V dropped 7 bases and J dropped 1; count of bases not matched to a gene: 8. The CDR3 loop is CSALPSGESYNEQFF. CDR3 sequence (DNA): TGCAGCGCACTCCCTAGCGGGGAATCCTACAATGAGCAGTTCTTC.

This clonotype was picked up many times. The chain combines TRBV12-3 or TRBV12-4 with TRBJ1-5, with TRBD1 matching over 7 bases. The CDR3 runs 14 residues. V dropped 6 bases and J dropped 6; count of bases not matched to a gene: 8. CDR3 amino acids: CASSYNRGGQPQHF. CDR3 coding DNA: TGTGCCAGCAGCTACAACAGGGGAGGTCAGCCCCAGCATTTT.

A few counts support this clonotype. V is TRBV6-5 and J is TRBJ2-5, with TRBD2 identical over 12 bases. V was clipped by 0 bases and J by 5 bases; unmatched bases: 4. CDR1 is MNHEY and CDR2 is SVGAGI in the germline V gene. The CDR3 is made up of 16 amino acids. The CDR3 nucleotides read TGTGCCAGCAGTTACTCGCTAGCGGGGGGGCGCGAGACCCAGTACTTC. Its translation is CASSYSLAGGRETQYF.

There are many counts of this clonotype. This chain joins TRBV20-1 and TRBJ1-6; D uncertain. Germline assignment: CDR1 DFQATT and CDR2 SNEGSKA (reference sequence). The CDR3 runs 13 residues. V shed 3 bases and J shed 12 bases, with 15 bases lying between them. CDR3 region: CSAREREPKPLHF. Here the CDR3 DNA reads TGCAGTGCTAGGGAGCGGGAGCCCAAACCCCTCCACTTT.

In this sample, this clonotype turned up a few times. The chain employs TRBV7-3 and TRBJ2-2, with D perhaps TRBD1 or TRBD2 (5 bases each). This CDR3 has 16 amino acids. V lost 0 bases, J lost 7 bases, and 15 bases lay in between. The germline CDR1 and CDR2 sequences are SGHTA and FQGTGA. This CDR3 reads CASSLTPSRVGGELFF. The CDR3 DNA is TGTGCCAGCAGCTTAACTCCTAGCAGGGTCGGCGGGGAGCTGTTTTTT.